A selection of T cell receptor beta chains follows, all from one sample in a study of a mutant IDH1 vaccine in newly diagnosed glioma. Which antigens these TCRs recognize remains unknown. Sequenced by immunoSEQ multiplex PCR; TCRdb stores in-frame clones only, minus some. The sample lists tens of thousands of clones; under 90% were seen once. The material was PBMCs, obtained from a glioma patient whose treatment included an IDH1 peptide vaccine. The receptors derive from a woman between 45 and 60 years old with glioma. Each CDR3 is given with its conserved first and last residue. D genes are given only for firm matches. The listing skips clone size in some rows; elsewhere it reads once, few, many or a size class.

CDR3 protein	CDR3 DNA	D gene	V gene	J gene	clone size
CASSPTSGGTDTQYF	TGTGCTAGCAGCCCCACTAGCGGGGGCACAGATACGCAGTATTTT	TRBD2	TRBV7-7	TRBJ2-3	.
CASSLTSGSYEQYF	TGTGCCAGCAGCCTGACTAGCGGGAGCTACGAGCAGTACTTC	TRBD2	TRBV9	TRBJ2-7	.
CASRQHYDPRDGYTF	TGCGCCAGCAGGCAACATTACGACCCTAGGGATGGCTACACCTTC	.	TRBV4-1	TRBJ1-2	.
CASSHPGLAGVGETQYF	TGTGCCAGTAGCCACCCGGGGCTAGCGGGAGTCGGAGAGACCCAGTACTTC	TRBD2	TRBV19	TRBJ2-5	.
CASSVSGREKPNTGELFF	TGTGCCAGCAGCGTCTCGGGGCGGGAGAAGCCAAACACCGGGGAGCTGTTTTTT	TRBD2	TRBV7-9	TRBJ2-2	.
CAISKRLGGDEKLFF	TGTGCCATCAGCAAACGCCTTGGAGGGGATGAAAAACTGTTTTTT	.	TRBV10-3	TRBJ1-4	once
CASSLSRVYEQYF	TGTGCCAGCAGCTTGAGCAGGGTCTACGAGCAGTACTTC	.	TRBV5-6	TRBJ2-7	once
CASSVQFGFYEQYF	TGTGCCAGCAGCGTACAATTCGGCTTCTACGAGCAGTACTTC	.	TRBV9	TRBJ2-7	.
CASRGLGAEGMADTQYF	TGCGCCAGCAGGGGACTGGGAGCGGAGGGGATGGCAGATACGCAGTATTTT	.	TRBV4-1	TRBJ2-3	few
CASSVGTSGRAADTQYF	TGTGCCAGCAGCGTAGGGACTAGCGGGAGGGCTGCAGATACGCAGTATTTT	TRBD2	TRBV9	TRBJ2-3	once
CASSETVAVNSPLHF	TGTGCCAGCAGCGAGACGGTAGCGGTGAATTCACCCCTCCACTTT	.	TRBV6-5	TRBJ1-6	.
CASSPSGQGYATGELFF	TGTGCCAGCAGCCCATCCGGACAGGGCTATGCAACCGGGGAGCTGTTTTTT	TRBD1	TRBV9	TRBJ2-2	.
CASSLVLAGLETQYF	TGTGCCAGCAGCTTAGTTTTGGCAGGGCTAGAGACCCAGTACTTC	.	TRBV7-9	TRBJ2-5	.
CASSPGQGVYNEKLFF	TGTGCCAGCAGTCCGGGACAGGGGGTTTATAATGAAAAACTGTTTTTT	TRBD1	TRBV28	TRBJ1-4	few
CASRLEGNYGYTF	TGTGCCAGTAGACTCGAGGGCAACTATGGCTACACCTTC	.	TRBV19	TRBJ1-2	once
CASSPYGTAAQETQYF	TGTGCCAGCAGTCCATACGGGACAGCCGCCCAAGAGACCCAGTACTTC	TRBD1	TRBV28	TRBJ2-5	.
CASSIRASGRVVTGELFF	TGTGCCAGTAGTATAAGGGCTAGCGGGAGGGTCGTCACCGGGGAGCTGTTTTTT	TRBD2	TRBV19	TRBJ2-2	.
CASSLDSIRSSYEQYF	TGTGCCAGCAGCTTGGACAGCATCAGAAGCTCCTACGAGCAGTACTTC	.	TRBV6-6	TRBJ2-7	.
CSASPLGEQFF	TGCAGTGCTAGTCCCCTTGGGGAGCAGTTCTTC	.	TRBV20-1	TRBJ2-1	.
CAISESGPQNIQYF	TGTGCCATCAGTGAGTCGGGGCCCCAAAACATTCAGTACTTC	.	TRBV10-3	TRBJ2-4	.
CASTKDRGNTEAFF	TGTGCCAGCACCAAGGACAGGGGGAACACTGAAGCTTTCTTT	TRBD1	TRBV6-5	TRBJ1-1	.
CASSLVGRGFYEQYF	TGTGCCAGCAGCTTGGTGGGCAGGGGCTTCTACGAGCAGTACTTC	.	TRBV5-8	TRBJ2-7	.